This T cell receptor (beta chain) was retrieved from a study of blood T cell repertoires in COVID-19. Study-wide context: Specimens from acute and convalescent COVID-19 originated in the United States, Italy and Spain. T cells, B-cell-depleted T cells, or PBMCs supplied cDNA or gDNA.

Deletions cut 4 bases from V and 0 bases from J, with 12 bases between. Per germline, CDR1 LNHDA and CDR2 SQIVND (reference sequence). The CDR3 is made up of 16 amino acids. In the original analysis: Amplification of reference gene primers provided the estimated nucleated cell counts. Assay used: immunoSEQ multiplex PCR; TCRdb lists only in-frame clones, some missing. The V and J calls and clone size come from that table; D and trimming were worked out from the DNA. This table holds tens of thousands of clones, 88% found once. The chain couples TRBV19 to TRBJ1-4; D is unclear. The sequence came from a man in his fifties with active COVID-19. The sample comprised peripheral blood. The CDR3 loop is CASSTPGRTTNEKLFF. The CDR3 DNA is TGTGCCAGTAGTACGCCCGGCAGGACAACTAATGAAAAACTGTTTTTT.